The 23 T cell receptor beta chains below were found in one sample sequenced in a study of shared clonotypes between healthy human individuals. Data came from immunoSEQ multiplex PCR; TCRdb stores just in-frame clones and leaves some out. The table includes a few million clones, 85% to 95% detected once. The material sequenced was naive CD4+ T cells from PBMCs. Subset defined: CD45RA+ positively selected. The receptors here all came from a man younger than 35 in good health. Some clones in this sample may be carry-over from other donors' samples.

The chain has TRBV9 and TRBJ2-7; possible D gene TRBD1, 5 bases. Germline V gene sequence: CDR1 SGDLS, CDR2 YYNGEE. There are 16 residues in the CDR3. V was cut by 4 bases and J by 0 bases, with 17 bases left in between. The CDR3 DNA is TGTGCCAGCAGCATGCAAGGGGCGAGTAGCTCCTACGAGCAGTACTTC. This gives the protein CASSMQGASSSYEQYF.

This clone was seen only once. The chain employs TRBV19 and TRBJ2-3; 8 positions agree with TRBD2. The length of the CDR3 is 16 residues. Germline V CDR1 and CDR2: LNHDA, SQIVND (reference sequence). V shed 7 bases, J shed 3 bases, and the junction held 12 bases outside the gene matches. In DNA form, the CDR3 reads TGTGCCAGTACCCCCCTTGGGACTAGTGGAACAGATACGCAGTATTTT. Translated, it gives CASTPLGTSGTDTQYF.

This CDR3 is CASSPGRKNTEAFF. In nucleotides, the CDR3 is TGCGCCAGCAGCCCGGGACGGAAGAACACTGAAGCTTTCTTT. This rearrangement joins TRBV5-1 to TRBJ1-1, with a weak D call TRBD1 (5 bases). Deletions cut 4 bases from V and 1 base from J, with 11 bases between. CDR3 length: 14 amino acids. Germline CDR1 reads SGHRS; CDR2 reads YFSETQ.

The J gene is TRBJ1-2, the V gene TRBV5-8, with 7 nucleotides matching TRBD1. Germline CDR1 is SGHTS and CDR2 is YDEGEE. The CDR3 runs 16 residues. V shed 2 bases and J 5 bases; nucleotides not matched to a gene: 12. CDR3 amino acids: CASSFDPRGTVYGYTF. The CDR3 DNA follows: TGTGCCAGCAGCTTTGACCCTCGGGGGACAGTATATGGCTACACCTTC.

V gene TRBV12-5 combines with J gene TRBJ1-1; 7 bases line up with TRBD1. Germline trimming cut 6 bases from V and 0 bases from J; bases unmatched to any gene: 7. CDR1 is LGHNT, CDR2 FRNRAP, per germline. This CDR3 region has 15 residues. CDR3 amino acids: CASGDTGTVNTEAFF. CDR3 in DNA: TGTGCTAGTGGGGACACCGGGACAGTGAACACTGAAGCTTTCTTT.

The genes are TRBV19 and TRBJ2-2; tentatively, D is TRBD2 (6 bases). The germline gives CDR1 LNHDA, CDR2 SQIVND (reference sequence). The CDR3 totals 14 residues. V shed 2 bases and J shed 7 bases, with 11 bases lying between them. The CDR3 here is CASSIFGGYGELFF. DNA for the CDR3: TGTGCCAGTAGTATATTTGGGGGGTACGGGGAGCTGTTTTTT.

As for this clone: Other DNA sequences of this sample code for an identical CDR3. This chain joins TRBV9 and TRBJ2-3, with TRBD1 identical over 8 bases. Trimming at V came to 3 bases and at J to 3 bases, leaving 3 bases not matched to a gene. The germline V gene encodes CDR1 SGDLS and CDR2 YYNGEE. The CDR3 loop spans 14 amino acids. The CDR3: CASSAGQGTDTQYF. In DNA, the CDR3 is TGTGCCAGCAGCGCCGGACAGGGAACAGATACGCAGTATTTT.

The J gene is TRBJ1-4, the V gene TRBV7-9, with 7 bases matching TRBD1. Germline V lookup: CDR1 SEHNR, CDR2 FQNEAQ (reference sequence). This CDR3 has 15 amino acids. V lost 5 bases, J lost 8 bases, and 11 bases stayed unmatched. The CDR3, as DNA: TGTGCCAGCAGCATCTCAGGGGGTAATAGCGAAAAACTGTTTTTT. The encoded protein is CASSISGGNSEKLFF.

The V call is TRBV28, the J call TRBJ1-1; perhaps TRBD1 as D (5 bases). The CDR3 extends over 15 amino acids. CDR1 and CDR2 (germline): MDHEN, SYDVKM. Trimming left V 3 bases short and J 1 base short, with 12 bases between. CDR3: CASSFGRAGNTEAFF. In DNA, the CDR3 is TGTGCCAGCAGTTTCGGCAGGGCGGGGAACACTGAAGCTTTCTTT.

The chain joins TRBV5-1 to TRBJ1-1, with D perhaps TRBD1 (6 bases). Trimming removed 4 bases from V and 4 bases from J, with 20 bases in between. In germline, CDR1 is SGHRS, CDR2 YFSETQ. The CDR3 has 16 amino acids. Written as DNA, the CDR3 is TGCGCCAGCAGCGCCCTCCCAGCGGGGGCTAGCACTGAAGCTTTCTTT. This sequence encodes CASSALPAGASTEAFF.

V and J are TRBV4-2 and TRBJ1-1, with D maybe TRBD1 (5 bases). Trimming removed 4 bases from V and 9 bases from J, with 18 bases in between. The CDR3 has 14 residues. The germline CDR1 and CDR2 sequences are LGHNA and YNFKEQ. The CDR3 sequence: CASSPAPRDPKAFF. The CDR3 region has the DNA TGTGCCAGCAGCCCAGCCCCGAGGGACCCGAAAGCTTTCTTT.

This clone was seen a single time. This rearrangement joins TRBV5-1 to TRBJ2-5, with D unclear. The CDR3 consists of 13 residues. Germline V CDR1 and CDR2: SGHRS, YFSETQ. V shed 4 bases and J shed 0 bases, with 7 bases lying between them. This CDR3 is CASSKTYQETQYF. In DNA form, the CDR3 reads TGCGCCAGCAGCAAGACATACCAAGAGACCCAGTACTTC.

This sequence joins TRBV21-1 and TRBJ2-7; the listed D gene, TRBD1, was not tested against the DNA. TRBV21-1 corresponds to a pseudogene. This CDR3 region has 13 residues. The CDR3 nucleotides are TGTGCCAGCAGGGGGACAGGGGCCTACGAGCAGTACTTC. This encodes CASRGTGAYEQYF.

For this clone: Other nucleotide sequences from this sample produce the same CDR3. The chain joins TRBV28 to TRBJ2-7; D may be TRBD2 (6 bases). The CDR3 spans 14 residues. The V gene's germline CDR1 is MDHEN and CDR2 SYDVKM. The V gene lost 2 bases and the J gene lost 4 bases, with 12 bases spanning the gap. CDR3 protein: CASSLGGRGYEQYF. In DNA, the CDR3 is TGTGCCAGCAGTTTAGGGGGACGGGGGTACGAGCAGTACTTC. Full variable domain (remainder filled in from reference TRBV28 and TRBJ2-7): DVKVTQSSRYLVKRTGEKVFLECVQDMDHENMFWYRQDPGLGLRLIYFSYDVKMKEKGDIPEGYSVSREKKERFSLILESASTNQTSMYLCASSLGGRGYEQYFGPGTRLTVT.

The DNA of the CDR3 is TGTGCCAGCAGCTTAGGCCTGGGACAGGTAAACACTGAAGCTTTCTTT. Translating gives CASSLGLGQVNTEAFF. The rearrangement joins TRBV7-2 to TRBJ1-1, with 8 bases matching TRBD1. This CDR3 spans 16 amino acids. Germline trimming cut 1 base from V and 2 bases from J; bases unmatched to any gene: 6. The germline V gene encodes CDR1 SGHTA and CDR2 FQGNSA. The entire variable domain, with the rest obtained from reference TRBV7-2 and TRBJ1-1, is as follows: GAGVSQSPSNKVTEKGKDVELRCDPISGHTALYWYRQSLGQGLEFLIYFQGNSAPDKSGLPSDRFSAERTGGSVSTLTIQRTQQEDSAVYLCASSLGLGQVNTEAFFGQGTRLTVV.

This clone was observed once. The sample holds other DNA sequences that translate to the same CDR3. This chain links TRBV7-9 with TRBJ2-3; D is unclear. Germline lookup yields CDR1 SEHNR and CDR2 FQNEAQ (reference sequence). Deletions cut 5 bases from V and 6 bases from J, with 6 bases between. The CDR3 spans 11 residues. This CDR3 reads CASSATDTQYF. CDR3 nucleotide sequence: TGTGCCAGCAGCGCAACGGATACGCAGTATTTT.

The V gene is TRBV5-6, the J gene TRBJ2-7, with D perhaps TRBD2 (5 bases). This CDR3 comprises 13 residues. V was shortened by 3 bases and J by 9 bases, with 16 bases between the two germline ends. The germline gives CDR1 SGHDT, CDR2 YYEEEE. The CDR3 here is CASSSGPREGQYF. The CDR3 nucleotides are TGTGCCAGCAGCTCTGGACCGCGAGAGGGGCAGTACTTC.

The chain uses TRBV14 and TRBJ1-1; possible D gene TRBD1, 5 bases. Trimming removed 4 bases at V and 9 bases at J, with 15 bases between. Germline assignment: CDR1 SGHDN and CDR2 FVKESK. This CDR3 spans 13 amino acids. The CDR3 loop reads CASSRDASQKAFF. The CDR3 DNA is TGTGCCAGCAGCCGGGACGCTAGCCAGAAAGCTTTCTTT.

A few counts support this clone. The CDR3 DNA is TGTGCCAGCAGTTTATGGGGGGCTGGGGCCAACGTCCTGACTTTC. Protein product: CASSLWGAGANVLTF. The rearrangement joins TRBV27 to TRBJ2-6, with D maybe TRBD2 (6 bases). V was cut by 1 base and J by 2 bases, with 6 bases left in between. The CDR3 runs 15 residues. Germline V gene data show CDR1 as MNHEY and CDR2 as SMNVEV (reference sequence). The variable domain in full, completed from reference TRBV27 and TRBJ2-6, reads EAQVTQNPRYLITVTGKKLTVTCSQNMNHEYMSWYRQDPGLGLRQIYYSMNVEVTDKGDVPEGYKVSRKEKRNFPLILESPSPNQTSLYFCASSLWGAGANVLTFGAGSRLTVL.

This chain joins TRBV5-1 and TRBJ2-5; 7 nucleotides agree with TRBD1. The junction had 10 bases not matched to a gene; V was cut back by 1 base and J by 4 bases. This CDR3 is 16 amino acids long. Germline assignment: CDR1 SGHRS and CDR2 YFSETQ. CDR3 amino acids: CASSLFGTDSTETQYF. CDR3 coding DNA: TGCGCCAGCAGCTTGTTCGGGACAGACAGTACAGAGACCCAGTACTTC.

This chain links TRBV10-3 with TRBJ2-1, with no clear D. The CDR3 is 13 amino acids. Germline assignment: CDR1 ENHRY and CDR2 SYGVKD. V was shortened by 3 bases and J by 8 bases, with 11 bases between the two germline ends. The CDR3 region has the DNA TGTGCCATCAGTGATGGGCAGGAAGATGAGCAGTTCTTC. Translated, it gives CAISDGQEDEQFF.

V is TRBV6-1 and J is TRBJ2-3; D is uncertain. V gave up 2 bases and J gave up 3 bases, with 3 bases separating them. Looked up from germline, CDR1 is MNHNS and CDR2 is SASEGT. The length of the CDR3 is 12 residues. CDR3 amino acids: CASSELTDTQYF. The CDR3 DNA is TGTGCCAGCAGTGAACTTACAGATACGCAGTATTTT.

This clone has a single count. This chain uses TRBV5-1 with TRBJ2-3; 12 bases align to TRBD1. This CDR3 region has 16 residues. In germline, CDR1 is SGHRS, CDR2 YFSETQ. V shed 4 bases and J 8 bases; nucleotides not matched to a gene: 11. CDR3 sequence reads: CASSGGQGAPSSTQYF. As DNA, the CDR3 is TGCGCCAGCAGCGGGGGACAGGGGGCACCCTCCAGTACGCAGTATTTT.